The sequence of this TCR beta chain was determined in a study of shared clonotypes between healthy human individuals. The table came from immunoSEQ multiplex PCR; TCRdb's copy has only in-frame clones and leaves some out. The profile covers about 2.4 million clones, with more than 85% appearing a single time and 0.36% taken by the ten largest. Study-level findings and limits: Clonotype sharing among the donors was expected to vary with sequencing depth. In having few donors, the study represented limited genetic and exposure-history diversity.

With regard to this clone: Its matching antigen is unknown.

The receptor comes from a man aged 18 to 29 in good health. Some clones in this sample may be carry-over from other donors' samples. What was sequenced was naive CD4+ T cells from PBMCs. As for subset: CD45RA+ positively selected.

In nucleotides, the CDR3 is TGTGCCAGCAGTTTATTCCAGGACGAGCAGTACTTC. This translates into CASSLFQDEQYF. This rearrangement joins TRBV28 to TRBJ2-7, with no clear D. CDR3 size: 12 residues. Germline loops: CDR1 MDHEN, CDR2 SYDVKM. V shed 1 base and J shed 5 bases, with 6 bases lying between them.